One and the same sample provided the 26 T cell receptor beta chains below, sequenced in a study of OX40 agonist ivuxolimab in advanced cancers. Sequencing used immunoSEQ multiplex PCR; TCRdb keeps in-frame clones, though not all of them. This table has under 90,000 clones, 85% to 90% appearing once. The sequences come from CD4+ or CD8+ T cells sorted from blood, collected in a trial of the OX40 agonist ivuxolimab. The receptors come from an adult with an advanced solid tumor such as melanoma, head and neck, liver or kidney cancer.

The genes are TRBV18 and TRBJ1-2; D is possibly TRBD1 (6 bases). Deletions cut 0 bases from V and 7 bases from J, with 9 bases between. CDR3 size: 13 residues. Germline loops: CDR1 KGHSH, CDR2 LQKENI. In nucleotides, the CDR3 is TGTGCCAGCTCACCACCGACAGGCCCTGGCTACACCTTC. It translates to CASSPPTGPGYTF.

The chain is built from TRBV11-2 and TRBJ2-5; the D gene is possibly TRBD2 (5 bases). The V gene lost 1 base and the J gene lost 5 bases, with 5 bases spanning the gap. Germline V gene lookup returns CDR1 SGHAT and CDR2 FQNNGV. The CDR3 has 12 amino acids. The CDR3 DNA follows: TGTGCCAGCAGCTTAGGGGAGGAGACCCAGTACTTC. It codes for CASSLGEETQYF.

This chain uses TRBV21-1 with TRBJ1-5. TRBV21-1 is termed a pseudogene. The CDR3 extends over 14 amino acids. The CDR3 loop reads CASSKGERNQPQHF. CDR3 coding DNA: TGTGCCAGCAGCAAGGGGGAACGCAATCAGCCCCAGCATTTT.

This rearrangement joins TRBV5-6 to TRBJ1-1; D ambiguous. V was clipped by 4 bases and J by 0 bases, with 13 bases between them. CDR3 length: 15 amino acids. CDR1 and CDR2 (germline): SGHDT, YYEEEE. The CDR3 DNA reads as TGTGCCAGCAGCGTTGGTGTGACCTTGAACACTGAAGCTTTCTTT. It translates to CASSVGVTLNTEAFF.

CDR3 DNA sequence: TGTGCCACCTGGGACGGAATTAATGAAAAACTGTTTTTT. Translating it yields CATWDGINEKLFF. The chain couples TRBV10-3 to TRBJ1-4; D possibly corresponds to TRBD1 (5 bases). The CDR3 loop spans 13 amino acids. CDR1 ENHRY and CDR2 SYGVKD come from the germline V gene. The V end lost 10 bases, the J end lost 4 bases, and 13 bases lay between the germline ends.

This chain connects TRBV5-1 to TRBJ1-5; TRBD1 agrees at 7 bases. Trimming removed 2 bases from V and 2 bases from J; junction bases left unmatched: 4. CDR3 length: 15 residues. CDR1 and CDR2 (germline): SGHRS, YFSETQ. The CDR3 protein is CASSFSGQGNQPQHF. CDR3 DNA: TGCGCCAGCAGCTTTTCTGGACAGGGCAATCAGCCCCAGCATTTT.

The CDR3 DNA follows: TGTGCCAGCAGCCTCTCAGGGTACGAGCAGTACGTC. Residues: CASSLSGYEQYV. The chain links TRBV5-5 to TRBJ2-7, with TRBD1 as a possible D gene (5 bases). Trimming pared 4 bases from V and 4 bases from J, leaving 9 bases between. Germline CDR1 and CDR2: SGHKS and YYEKEE (reference sequence). The CDR3 is made up of 12 amino acids.

This clone was found a few times. The chain carries TRBV6-1 and TRBJ2-5, with unresolved D. V lost 5 bases and J 7 bases, leaving 5 bases between the germline ends. This CDR3 is built from 10 residues. Germline CDR1 MNHNS, CDR2 SASEGT. The CDR3 coding sequence is TGTGCCAGCAGTTCGGCGACCCAGTACTTC. This encodes CASSSATQYF.

J is TRBJ1-1 and V is TRBV28; tentative D call: TRBD1 (5 bases). The CDR3 sequence is 15 residues long. The germline V gene encodes CDR1 MDHEN and CDR2 SYDVKM. Deletions cut 2 bases from V and 5 bases from J, with 15 bases between. Here the CDR3 DNA reads TGTGCCAGCAGTTTACCCCCAGGGTATCGGACTGAAGCTTTCTTT. It codes for CASSLPPGYRTEAFF.

The gene calls are TRBV28 and TRBJ1-2; 9 nucleotides align to TRBD1. The CDR3 has 14 amino acids. The trim removed 5 bases at V and 7 bases at J, leaving 8 bases unmatched. Per the germline V gene, CDR1 is MDHEN and CDR2 is SYDVKM. DNA for the CDR3: TGTGCCAGCAGTGGTACAGGGGGCTATAGTGGCTACACCTTC. Protein product: CASSGTGGYSGYTF.

The CDR3 DNA follows: TGTGCCAGTAGAGGGGACAGGGGGTTCGAGGGAACAGATACGCAGTATTTT. Protein: CASRGDRGFEGTDTQYF. V usage is TRBV19 and J usage is TRBJ2-3; 11 bases map to TRBD1. The CDR3 length is 17 residues. From germline, CDR1 is LNHDA and CDR2 SQIVND (reference sequence). The J segment lost 3 bases and the V segment lost 6 bases, leaving 11 bases of the junction unmatched.

This chain connects TRBV5-4 to TRBJ2-1; D may be TRBD1 or TRBD2 (5 bases each). Trimming stripped 4 bases from V and 2 bases from J, with 16 bases between. CDR1 is SGHNT, CDR2 YYREEE, per germline (reference sequence). CDR3 length equals 16 residues. The CDR3 DNA reads as TGTGCCAGCAGCCCCGGGACGGCGACTGCCTACAATGAGCAGTTCTTC. As protein: CASSPGTATAYNEQFF.

J is TRBJ2-5 and V is TRBV18, with D perhaps being TRBD1 or TRBD2 (6 bases each). Trimming took off 6 bases at V and 5 bases at J, with 16 bases between the two ends. The CDR3 is 14 residues long. CDR1 is KGHSH and CDR2 is LQKENI in the germline V gene. The CDR3: CASSVGGLKETQYF. Here the CDR3 DNA reads TGTGCCAGCTCTGTGGGGGGCTTAAAGGAGACCCAGTACTTC.

This chain links TRBV6-5 with TRBJ1-5, with D perhaps TRBD1 (5 bases). Germline V gene data show CDR1 as MNHEY and CDR2 as SVGAGI. Trimming removed 0 bases at V and 11 bases at J, with 20 bases between. This CDR3 comprises 16 residues. The CDR3 DNA reads as TGTGCCAGCAGTTACTCTACGGCACGGGGCCCGGAGACCCAGCATTTT. Amino acids: CASSYSTARGPETQHF.

This chain joins TRBV7-2 and TRBJ2-2; D is possibly TRBD1 (8 bases). With 6 bases removed from V and 6 bases from J, the gap between germline ends came to 17 bases. The CDR3 contains 15 residues. Germline V CDR1 and CDR2: SGHTA, FQGNSA. CDR3 bases: TGTGCCAGCAGGACAGGGGAGGGGGGCTCCGGGGAGCTGTTTTTT. Amino acids: CASRTGEGGSGELFF.

The CDR3 nucleotides read TGCGCCAGCAGCTTGGAGGCGTTTATCGGGGAGCTGTTTTTT. Its protein product is CASSLEAFIGELFF. The chain couples TRBV5-1 to TRBJ2-2; D unclear. The V and J ends lost 0 bases and 7 bases respectively, with 10 bases between them. The length of the CDR3 is 14 residues. Germline V gene data show CDR1 as SGHRS and CDR2 as YFSETQ.

Turning to this clone: The junction departs from germline at one end; a sequencing error may be responsible. The rearrangement joins TRBV7-7 to TRBJ1-1; possible D gene TRBD1, 6 bases. Germline V gives CDR1 SSHAT, CDR2 FNYEAQ (reference sequence). The length of the CDR3 is 16 residues. The CDR3 region is CASTLILGGRGTEAFF. The CDR3 bases are TGTGCTAGCACCTTAATCCTCGGGGGCAGGGGCACTGAAGCTTTCTTT.

The CDR3 region has the DNA TGTGCCAGCAGCTTGGCTCGGACAGGGGGGTCGTACGGCAATCAGCCCCAGCATTTT. It yields the protein CASSLARTGGSYGNQPQHF. The gene calls are TRBV5-8 and TRBJ1-5; the match to TRBD1 covers 10 bases. J was trimmed by 2 bases and V by 0 bases; bases with no gene match: 11. The germline gives CDR1 SGHTS, CDR2 YDEGEE. The CDR3 runs to 19 residues.

In DNA, the CDR3 is TGCAGCGTTCGTCCCACCGATTACAATGAGCAGTTCTTC. It codes for CSVRPTDYNEQFF. J is TRBJ2-1 and V is TRBV29-1; D remains ambiguous. CDR3 length: 13 residues. The germline V and J ends were trimmed by 5 bases and 4 bases, with 12 bases remaining between them. Germline CDR1 reads SQVTM; CDR2 reads ANQGSEA.

The rearrangement uses TRBV7-3 and TRBJ2-5; 7 bases map to TRBD2. The CDR3 consists of 16 residues. Germline assignment: CDR1 SGHTA and CDR2 FQGTGA. V lost 5 bases, J lost 1 base, and 10 bases stayed unmatched. The CDR3 bases are TGTGCCAGCAGCCCGGTCGGCGGGGGTCGCCAAGAGACCCAGTACTTC. Protein: CASSPVGGGRQETQYF.

This chain links TRBV7-9 with TRBJ2-3; D unclear. Between the trimmed V and J ends, which lost 5 bases and 6 bases, there was a span of 6 bases. The V gene's germline CDR1 is SEHNR and CDR2 FQNEAQ (reference sequence). The CDR3 has 11 amino acids. The DNA of the CDR3 is TGTGCCAGCAGCCTTTGGGATACGCAGTATTTT. It is translated as CASSLWDTQYF.

This CDR3 reads CASSLAHQRFSYNEQFF. The CDR3 bases are TGCGCCAGCAGCTTAGCTCACCAGCGGTTCTCCTACAATGAGCAGTTCTTC. The chain carries TRBV5-1 and TRBJ2-1; D may be TRBD2 (5 bases). Deletions cut 2 bases from V and 0 bases from J, with 15 bases between. This CDR3 comprises 17 residues. Germline values: CDR1 SGHRS, CDR2 YFSETQ.

This sequence joins TRBV6-5 and TRBJ1-6; perhaps TRBD1 as D (6 bases). Trimming cost V 0 bases and J 8 bases, with 11 bases left between them. This CDR3 contains 15 residues. The germline V gene has CDR1 MNHEY and CDR2 SVGAGI. For the CDR3, the DNA is TGTGCCAGCAGTTACTCGGGGCAGGGGCATTCACCCCTCCACTTT. Amino acids: CASSYSGQGHSPLHF.

The V and J genes are TRBV2 and TRBJ2-3, with D hard to call. The V end lost 3 bases, the J end lost 2 bases, and 6 bases lay between the germline ends. Germline V CDR1 and CDR2: SNHLY, FYNNEI. This CDR3 has 13 residues. The CDR3 here is CASSDVTTDTQYF. CDR3 coding DNA: TGTGCCAGCAGTGACGTCACCACAGATACGCAGTATTTT.

The chain couples TRBV2 to TRBJ2-1; no definite D call. Germline assignment: CDR1 SNHLY and CDR2 FYNNEI. The CDR3 is 15 amino acids. Trimming stripped 7 bases from V and 7 bases from J, with 20 bases between. The CDR3 nucleotides are TGTGCCAGCACCAGTCCCAAAATTGTCGGGAATGAGCAGTTCTTC. Residues: CASTSPKIVGNEQFF.

The V gene is TRBV29-1, the J gene TRBJ1-4, with a tentative D call TRBD1 (6 bases). The CDR3 consists of 13 residues. V was cut by 6 bases and J by 8 bases, with 16 bases left in between. From germline, CDR1 is SQVTM and CDR2 ANQGSEA. CDR3 bases: TGCAGCGTGCCCATAGGGGGAGGAGAAAAACTGTTTTTT. Its translation is CSVPIGGGEKLFF.